One T cell receptor beta chain is described in this entry. Its antigen is undetermined. Sorting based on CD45RO/CCR7/CD25/CD127/CD95/CD27 separated CD4+ naive, central memory, regulatory and stem cell-like memory cells. The trim removed 2 bases at V and 0 bases at J, leaving 6 bases unmatched. The CDR3 is made up of 16 amino acids. Looked up from germline, CDR1 is SGHRS and CDR2 is YFSETQ. This entry is derived from a study of beta chain features in type 1 diabetes. Study overall: Sorted cell examination encompassed 100,000,000 or so cells across all samples.

General study results and limits: HLA effects on TCRB rearrangement stayed unresolved here.

Every bit of the isolated RNA underwent reverse transcription, so sequencing read expressed TCRB transcripts. For naive, central memory and regulatory T cell samples, reads averaged approximately 3.6 million. Assay used: immunoSEQ multiplex PCR; TCRdb lists only in-frame clones, some missing. Of tens of thousands of clones detected, roughly 60% appear once; the ten largest clones hold about 2%. Material for sequencing was Tregs from blood. The clonotype comes from a woman younger than 35 in good health. The rearrangement joins TRBV5-1 to TRBJ2-3; TRBD2 agrees at 7 bases. The CDR3 bases are TGCGCCAGCAGCTTTGATGGGAGGGCTAGCACAGATACGCAGTATTTT. Translated: CASSFDGRASTDTQYF.